These 3 T cell receptor beta chains share one sample of origin, sequenced in a study of technical replicates of blood from several donors. Assay used: immunoSEQ multiplex PCR; TCRdb lists only in-frame clones, some missing. The repertoire has 60,000 to 70,000 clones, more than 95% of them found once; the top ten carry approximately 0.17%. The specimen was T cells isolated from PBMCs. These receptor sequences come from a human donor in good health.

This clone is a singleton in its sample. The chain links TRBV21-1 to TRBJ2-1; the table gives TRBD2 as D, unverified against the DNA. TRBV21-1 is a pseudogene locus. The CDR3 is 17 residues long. The CDR3 coding sequence is TGTGCCAGCACCCCAGCGGGGACCGGTTGCTCCTACAATGAGCAGTTCTTC. Translated: CASTPAGTGCSYNEQFF.

The CDR3 coding sequence is TGTGCCAGCATGACCAGACTATACGAGCAGTACTTC. As protein: CASMTRLYEQYF. The chain couples TRBV6-1 to TRBJ2-7, with D tentatively TRBD2 (5 bases). Trimming took off 7 bases at V and 4 bases at J, with 11 bases between the two ends. Germline V gene data show CDR1 as MNHNS and CDR2 as SASEGT. The CDR3 is made up of 12 amino acids.

This clone has only one observation. The chain has TRBV13 and TRBJ2-7; D is perhaps TRBD1 (6 bases). CDR3 length: 15 residues. CDR1 and CDR2 (germline): PRHDT, FYEKMQ (reference sequence). V lost 0 bases to trimming and J lost 2 bases, with 11 bases between them. The CDR3 loop is CASSLGQGRAYEQYF. In DNA form, the CDR3 reads TGTGCCAGCAGCTTAGGACAGGGAAGGGCCTACGAGCAGTACTTC.